Listed here are 8 T cell receptor beta chains from one sample, sequenced in a study of blood T cell repertoires in COVID-19. TCRdb keeps only in-frame clones here, not all; method: immunoSEQ multiplex PCR. Of about 250,000 clones listed, 85% are singletons. Sequenced: PBMCs or T cells enriched from blood (not recorded which). The receptors shown here come from a woman in her fifties or sixties with acute COVID-19.

The rearrangement links TRBV6-5 to TRBJ2-1; unclear D gene. The germline CDR1 and CDR2 sequences are MNHEY and SVGAGI. This CDR3 has 13 amino acids. V was trimmed by 0 bases and J by 10 bases, leaving 10 bases between them. The CDR3 DNA reads TGTGCCAGCAGTTACTCGAATGAGGCGGAGCAGTTCTTC. Protein sequence: CASSYSNEAEQFF.

This chain links TRBV9 with TRBJ2-1; 9 nucleotides agree with TRBD2. The CDR3 is 16 residues long. The J segment lost 7 bases and the V segment lost 0 bases, leaving 8 bases of the junction unmatched. Germline CDR1 and CDR2: SGDLS and YYNGEE. The CDR3 protein is CASSVEGGGASNEQFF. The CDR3 DNA follows: TGTGCCAGCAGCGTAGAGGGCGGGGGGGCATCGAATGAGCAGTTCTTC.

This clone came up many times. The chain couples TRBV2 to TRBJ1-6; D ambiguous. Germline V gene data show CDR1 as SNHLY and CDR2 as FYNNEI. V lost 1 base and J lost 6, with 10 bases in between. This CDR3 region has 15 residues. CDR3 sequence (DNA): TGTGCCAGCAGTGAAGGGAAGGAGGGTAATTCACCCCTCCACTTT. It yields the protein CASSEGKEGNSPLHF.

In its sample, this clone was seen once. The chain is built from TRBV18 and TRBJ1-2; unclear D gene. The CDR3 contains 16 residues. V was pared by 6 bases and J by 8 bases, with 25 bases between. Germline V gene lookup returns CDR1 KGHSH and CDR2 LQKENI. The CDR3 nucleotides are TGTGCCAGCTCCCAAAGCGCGGGGAGAGAGGTTTTCGGCTACACCTTC. Translated: CASSQSAGREVFGYTF.

The CDR3, as DNA: TGTGCCAGCAGCCGCCACAGGGGGCGAGAGACCCAGTACTTC. It yields the protein CASSRHRGRETQYF. The rearrangement joins TRBV14 to TRBJ2-5; 9 nucleotides line up with TRBD1. This CDR3 is built from 14 residues. CDR1 is SGHDN and CDR2 is FVKESK in the germline V gene. With V trimmed by 4 bases and J by 4 bases, 4 bases remained unmatched.

DNA of the CDR3: TGTGCCAGCAGAACGCCGTACAGGGGCACCGGGGAGCTGTTTTTT. Translating gives CASRTPYRGTGELFF. The chain combines TRBV6-5 with TRBJ2-2; 7 bases align to TRBD1. The CDR3 sequence is 15 residues long. CDR1 and CDR2 from the germline V gene are MNHEY and SVGAGI. After removal of 6 bases from V and 4 bases from J, the junction contained 8 bases not matched to a gene.

The chain combines TRBV4-2 with TRBJ1-1, with unresolved D. Trimming left V 2 bases short and J 5 bases short, with 3 bases between. The CDR3 runs to 11 residues. CDR1 is LGHNA and CDR2 is YNFKEQ in the germline V gene. In DNA form, the CDR3 reads TGTGCCAGCAGCCAAACTACTGAAGCTTTCTTT. It encodes CASSQTTEAFF.

This chain links TRBV6-5 with TRBJ2-7; 7 bases line up with TRBD1. The germline CDR1 and CDR2 sequences are MNHEY and SVGAGI. The junction had 6 bases not matched to a gene; V was cut back by 5 bases and J by 2 bases. This CDR3 has 14 residues. The CDR3 loop reads CASSRGTAAYEQYF. The CDR3 region has the DNA TGTGCCAGCAGTAGAGGGACAGCTGCCTACGAGCAGTACTTC.